The 6 T cell receptor beta chains below all came from one sample that was sequenced in a study of vaccination and CD4 T cells after COVID-19. Sample treatment: roughly 10-day PBMC culture with coronavirus spike peptide pools or control peptides (ViraFEST assay). Their recognized antigens are unknown. Oncomine TCR Beta short-read sequencing was applied to DNA from cultured CD4+ T cells. TCRdb re-derived calls from the PCR reads in MiXCR, one entry per CDR3 protein. The repertoire holds approximately 17,000 distinct CDR3 sequences, roughly 56% seen once, with about a sixth in the top ten. Material: CD4+ T cells from blood, cultured in vitro. These receptors came from a human donor who had recovered from COVID-19.

V gene TRBV2 combines with J gene TRBJ1-2; 8 positions agree with TRBD1. CDR3 length: 15 residues. The V and J ends lost 8 bases and 4 bases, in that order; junction bases with no gene match: 12. Germline CDR1 reads SNHLY; CDR2 reads FYNNEI. Written as DNA, the CDR3 is TGTGCCAGCGGGGCCGACAGGGGAGTAGTCTATGGCTACACCTTC. Its translation is CASGADRGVVYGYTF.

The chain combines TRBV20-1 with TRBJ2-3; 7 bases align to TRBD1. The germline CDR1 and CDR2 sequences are DFQATT and SNEGSKA (reference sequence). The CDR3 covers 15 residues. V dropped 0 bases and J dropped 4; count of bases not matched to a gene: 7. In nucleotides, the CDR3 is TGCAGTGCTAGAGATAGCCACAGGGGTTCAGATACGCAGTATTTT. Translated: CSARDSHRGSDTQYF.

The chain links TRBV6-1 to TRBJ1-2, with 7 bases lining up with TRBD1. Trimming at V came to 6 bases and at J to 2 bases, leaving 9 bases not matched to a gene. The CDR3 is 15 residues long. Germline V gene data show CDR1 as MNHNS and CDR2 as SASEGT. The CDR3 nucleotides are TGTGCCAGCAGCATGACAGGGAACCTGAACTATGGCTACACCTTC. Translation: CASSMTGNLNYGYTF.

The chain employs TRBV6-1 and TRBJ2-7; D ambiguous. CDR3 length: 13 residues. Looked up from germline, CDR1 is MNHNS and CDR2 is SASEGT. Trimming cost V 6 bases and J 0 bases, with 9 bases left between them. CDR3 nucleotides: TGTGCCAGCAGGCCAGGTGGCTCCTACGAGCAGTACTTC. Translation: CASRPGGSYEQYF.

This sequence joins TRBV5-5 and TRBJ1-2; 9 bases are shared with TRBD1. The CDR3 is 14 residues long. Looked up from germline, CDR1 is SGHKS and CDR2 is YYEKEE (reference sequence). V lost 4 bases, J lost 8 bases, and 9 bases stayed unmatched. In DNA form, the CDR3 reads TGTGCCAGCAGCGTTACAGGGGGCGCGGTAGGCTACACCTTC. Its protein is CASSVTGGAVGYTF.

This sequence joins TRBV20-1 and TRBJ2-1, with 12 bases identical to TRBD2. From germline, CDR1 is DFQATT and CDR2 SNEGSKA (reference sequence). V lost 1 base, J lost 9 bases, and 19 bases stayed unmatched. There are 19 residues in the CDR3. CDR3 region: CSARAPLRGLAGGYGEQFF. The CDR3 nucleotides are TGCAGTGCTAGAGCTCCGCTTCGAGGGCTAGCGGGGGGGTATGGTGAGCAGTTCTTC.